The 10 T cell receptor beta chains presented below share a single source sample, sequenced in a study of regulatory T cells in long-lasting Graves disease. Sample time point: newly diagnosed GD, antithyroid drugs for less than 3 months. There was RNA extracted from PBMCs, and the TCR library was made from it. According to the study, TCR beta libraries were built with iRepertoire HTBI primers and CDR3-region Arm-PCR. TCRdb recomputed calls from the multiplex PCR reads with MiXCR, one row per CDR3 protein. The sample records around 400,000 distinct CDR3 sequences, about an eighth being singletons. The sample also formed part of further work on T cells in Graves' hyperthyroidism and ophthalmopathy.

Specimen: peripheral blood mononuclear cells (PBMCs), collected at new diagnosis, from a patient treated with antithyroid drugs. These receptors originate from a woman younger than 30 with Graves disease.

The J gene is TRBJ1-5, the V gene TRBV27; D possibly corresponds to TRBD1 (5 bases). Germline loops: CDR1 MNHEY, CDR2 SMNVEV (reference sequence). Trimming pared 7 bases from V and 1 base from J, leaving 14 bases between. The CDR3 totals 15 residues. The CDR3: CASKRGGHSNQPQHF. The DNA of the CDR3 is TGTGCCAGCAAAAGGGGCGGCCACAGCAATCAGCCCCAGCATTTT.

This clonotype was found a few times. V gene TRBV5-1 combines with J gene TRBJ2-1; D is possibly TRBD2 (6 bases). The germline V and J ends were trimmed by 4 bases and 0 bases, with 14 bases remaining between them. The CDR3 has 16 residues. CDR1 and CDR2 (germline): SGHRS, YFSETQ. Written as DNA, the CDR3 is TGCGCCAGCAGCGGAGGGGCAGTCGGCTCCTACAATGAGCAGTTCTTC. Its translation: CASSGGAVGSYNEQFF. Variable domain in full (rest from reference TRBV5-1 and TRBJ2-1): KAGVTQTPRYLIKTRGQQVTLSCSPISGHRSVSWYQQTPGQGLQFLFEYFSETQRNKGNFPGRFSGRQFSNSRSEMNVSTLELGDSALYLCASSGGAVGSYNEQFFGPGTRLTVL.

This clonotype was seen a handful of times. One end of the junction does not line up with germline, which may come from a read error. DNA of the CDR3: TGTGCCAGCAGTTACTCGAGGGCAGGCTACGAGCAGCACTTC. Residues: CASSYSRAGYEQHF. V and J are TRBV6-2 or TRBV6-3 and TRBJ2-7; TRBD2 is a possible D gene (5 bases). The germline gives CDR1 MNHEY, CDR2 SVGEGT. This CDR3 comprises 14 residues.

The genes are TRBV11-2 and TRBJ1-2; D perhaps matches TRBD1 (5 bases). In germline, CDR1 is SGHAT, CDR2 FQNNGV. V lost 0 bases and J 0 bases, leaving 14 bases between the germline ends. This CDR3 spans 17 amino acids. The CDR3 region is CASSLDGARPANYGYTF. In nucleotides, the CDR3 is TGTGCCAGCAGCTTAGACGGGGCGAGACCAGCTAACTATGGCTACACCTTC. The variable domain in full, with the rest retrieved from reference TRBV11-2 and TRBJ1-2, is EAGVAQSPRYKIIEKRQSVAFWCNPISGHATLYWYQQILGQGPKLLIQFQNNGVVDDSQLPKDRFSAERLKGVDSTLKIQPAKLEDSAVYLCASSLDGARPANYGYTFGSGTRLTVV.

This clonotype was seen repeatedly, ten times or more. The genes are TRBV2 and TRBJ2-1, with 7 bases lining up with TRBD2. The J segment lost 9 bases and the V segment lost 3 bases, leaving 23 bases of the junction unmatched. In germline, CDR1 is SNHLY, CDR2 FYNNEI. CDR3 size: 19 residues. The CDR3: CASSEGAAGKRLGWSEQFF. CDR3 nucleotides: TGTGCCAGCAGTGAGGGCGCAGCGGGAAAACGGTTGGGCTGGAGTGAGCAGTTCTTC.

V usage is TRBV7-2 and J usage is TRBJ2-7, with 8 bases that match TRBD2. Trimming took 8 bases from V and 4 from J; bases not matched to a gene: 13. This CDR3 is built from 15 residues. Germline V gene sequence: CDR1 SGHTA, CDR2 FQGNSA. This CDR3 reads CASGPTGGGAYEQYF. CDR3 nucleotide sequence: TGTGCCAGCGGTCCCACGGGAGGGGGAGCTTACGAGCAGTACTTC.

Points on this clonotype: This sequence may be a read error, since a much larger clone differs from it by one base. The CDR3 here is CASSPTVGAGVWETQFF. The CDR3 region has the DNA TGTGCCAGCAGCCCTACTGTGGGGGCGGGAGTATGGGAGACCCAGTTCTTC. The V call is TRBV7-3, the J call TRBJ2-1; D perhaps matches TRBD2 (7 bases). The CDR3 length is 17 residues. Trimming shortened V by 5 bases and J by 13 bases, and 30 bases separated the two germline ends. Per germline, CDR1 SGHTA and CDR2 FQGTGA. The full variable domain, completed using reference TRBV7-3 and TRBJ2-1, is GAGVSQTPSNKVTEKGKYVELRCDPISGHTALYWYRQSLGQGPEFLIYFQGTGAADDSGLPNDRFFAVRPEGSVSTLKIQRTERGDSAVYLCASSPTVGAGVWETQFFGPGTRLTVL.

Ten or more counts support this clonotype. V and J are TRBV5-1 and TRBJ2-6; D is ambiguous. The CDR3 is 15 amino acids. Germline values: CDR1 SGHRS, CDR2 YFSETQ. The V and J ends lost 4 bases and 0 bases respectively, with 8 bases between them. CDR3 sequence (DNA): TGCGCCAGCAGCGCCCAATCCTCTGGGGCCAACGTCCTGACTTTC. It translates to CASSAQSSGANVLTF.

Many counts were recorded for this clonotype. The J gene is TRBJ1-2, the V gene TRBV3-1, with D maybe TRBD1 (6 bases). Germline loops: CDR1 LGHDT, CDR2 YNNKEL (reference sequence). V was clipped by 4 bases and J by 3 bases, with 15 bases between them. The CDR3 is 15 amino acids. The CDR3 nucleotides read TGTGCCAGCAGCCCGACGCCATCAGGGGACTATGGCTACACCTTC. Translated: CASSPTPSGDYGYTF.

This clonotype was counted ten times or more. This chain joins TRBV27 and TRBJ1-5; D gene ambiguous. The germline CDR1 and CDR2 sequences are MNHEY and SMNVEV (reference sequence). V gave up 2 bases and J gave up 0 bases, with 5 bases separating them. The CDR3 totals 14 residues. CDR3: CASSLPYSNQPQHF. The CDR3 region has the DNA TGTGCCAGCAGTTTACCTTATAGCAATCAGCCCCAGCATTTT.